These 7 T cell receptor beta chains were sequenced from one sample in a study of CD8 T cells in ankylosing spondylitis. No cognate antigen is known for these TCRs. Study results and limitations: About 8 highly homologous variants made up a TCR beta motif, and this motif appeared characteristic of ankylosing spondylitis blood.

TCRdb re-called the 5' RACE reads with MiXCR, one entry per CDR3 protein. The sample shows around 140,000 distinct CDR3 sequences, more than 15% of them seen only once. The sequencing sample was made of blood, either unsorted or a sorted T cell fraction (not recorded which). These receptors all stem from a male donor with ankylosing spondylitis.

CDR3 bases: TGTGCCACCAGTGATTCGTATACAGGGGACGAGCAGTACTTC. Amino acid sequence: CATSDSYTGDEQYF. This chain joins TRBV24-1 and TRBJ2-7; TRBD1 aligns across 7 bases. The ends lost 2 bases at V and 5 bases at J; junction bases unmatched: 5. Germline V gene sequence: CDR1 KGHDR, CDR2 SFDVKD. There are 14 residues in the CDR3.

The chain joins TRBV9 to TRBJ1-1; tentative D call: TRBD1 (5 bases). Germline assignment: CDR1 SGDLS and CDR2 YYNGEE. V was shortened by 5 bases and J by 6 bases, with 14 bases between the two germline ends. CDR3 length: 13 residues. The CDR3 DNA is TGTGCCAGCAGTACAGGTTTAGGCGCTGAAGCTTTCTTT. This gives the protein CASSTGLGAEAFF.

The chain joins TRBV4-2 to TRBJ1-5; D is unresolved. This CDR3 has 12 amino acids. From germline, CDR1 is LGHNA and CDR2 YNFKEQ. The V and J ends lost 0 bases and 9 bases respectively, with 6 bases between them. CDR3 in amino acids: CASSQDRAPQHF. The CDR3 bases are TGTGCCAGCAGCCAAGATCGCGCGCCCCAGCATTTT.

This clonotype was picked up many times. The chain combines TRBV3-1 with TRBJ2-1; 14 bases align to TRBD2. CDR3 length: 15 amino acids. Germline assignment: CDR1 LGHDT and CDR2 YNNKEL (reference sequence). V dropped 3 bases and J dropped 10; count of bases not matched to a gene: 5. CDR3 DNA sequence: TGTGCCAGCAGCCAGGGACTAGCGGGAGCTTGGGAGCAGTTCTTC. Translation: CASSQGLAGAWEQFF.

This clonotype has more than one count but fewer than ten. The CDR3 here is CSIPGTNYEQYF. The CDR3 nucleotides read TGCAGCATCCCCGGGACAAACTACGAGCAGTACTTC. The chain couples TRBV20-1 to TRBJ2-7; the D gene is possibly TRBD1 (6 bases). The length of the CDR3 is 12 residues. In germline, CDR1 is DFQATT, CDR2 SNEGSKA (reference sequence).

In its sample, this clonotype was seen a few times. CDR3 loop: CASGSGGVDEQFF. DNA for the CDR3: TGTGCTAGTGGTTCCGGAGGGGTGGATGAGCAGTTCTTC. The J gene is TRBJ2-1, the V gene TRBV12-5, with D maybe TRBD2 (6 bases). Trimming shortened V by 4 bases and J by 8 bases, and 12 bases separated the two germline ends. Per germline, CDR1 LGHNT and CDR2 FRNRAP. The CDR3 covers 13 residues.

This clonotype was observed a handful of times. This rearrangement joins TRBV29-1 to TRBJ1-1, with 10 bases aligning to TRBD1. After removal of 2 bases from V and 5 bases from J, the junction contained 2 bases not matched to a gene. The CDR3 is 13 residues long. CDR1 is SQVTM and CDR2 is ANQGSEA in the germline V gene. The CDR3 bases are TGCAGCGTTGAACCGGGACAGGGGACTGAAGCTTTCTTT. It yields the protein CSVEPGQGTEAFF.